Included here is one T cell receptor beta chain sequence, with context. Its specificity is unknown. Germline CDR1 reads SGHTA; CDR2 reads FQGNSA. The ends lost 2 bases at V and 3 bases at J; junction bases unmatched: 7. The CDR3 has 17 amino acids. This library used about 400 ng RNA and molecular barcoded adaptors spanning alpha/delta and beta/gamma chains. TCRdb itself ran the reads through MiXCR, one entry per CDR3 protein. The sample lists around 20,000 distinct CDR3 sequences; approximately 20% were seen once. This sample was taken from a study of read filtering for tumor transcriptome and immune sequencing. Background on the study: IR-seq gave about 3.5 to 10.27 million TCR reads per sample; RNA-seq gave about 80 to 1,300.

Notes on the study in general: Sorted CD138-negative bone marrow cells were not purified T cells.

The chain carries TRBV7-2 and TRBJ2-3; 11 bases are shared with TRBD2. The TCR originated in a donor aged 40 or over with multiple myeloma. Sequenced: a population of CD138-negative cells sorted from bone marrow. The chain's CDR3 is CASSLTGTSGRTDTQYF. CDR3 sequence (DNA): TGTGCCAGCAGCTTAACCGGGACTAGCGGACGAACAGATACGCAGTATTTT.